Following are 16 T cell receptor beta chains from one sample sequenced in a study of T cells in Graves' hyperthyroidism and ophthalmopathy. TCR beta CDR3 regions were amplified from RNA. The TCR CDR3 was amplified in a first-round RT-PCR using the HTBI primer set. TCRdb re-analysed the multiplex PCR reads in MiXCR, keeping a single row per CDR3 protein. Of about 500,000 distinct CDR3 sequences listed, 40% to 50% were seen once; the top ten hold approximately 44%. Sequences were obtained from peripheral blood or thyroid tissue (not recorded which). The receptors derive from an adult woman with Graves' disease, either hyperthyroidism or ophthalmopathy (not recorded which).

The rearrangement joins TRBV5-1 to TRBJ2-6, with 9 bases aligning to TRBD1. This CDR3 region has 19 residues. V was pared by 0 bases and J by 0 bases, with 7 bases of the junction left unmatched. The germline V gene has CDR1 SGHRS and CDR2 YFSETQ. DNA of the CDR3: TGCGCCAGCAGCTTGGTCTCGGGACAGGGCGCCTCTGGGGCCAACGTCCTGACTTTC. Translating it yields CASSLVSGQGASGANVLTF.

The sample holds one count of this clonotype. The CDR3 nucleotides read TGTGCCAGTAAGGAGGGAGGTAGCTACGAGCAGTACTTC. It yields the protein CASKEGGSYEQYF. The chain carries TRBV19 and TRBJ2-7, with a possible D match to TRBD2 (6 bases). This CDR3 has 13 residues. With 7 bases removed from V and 3 bases from J, the gap between germline ends came to 13 bases. Germline CDR1 LNHDA, CDR2 SQIVND (reference sequence).

The genes are TRBV7-8 and TRBJ1-2, with 7 bases fitting TRBD1. This CDR3 is built from 15 residues. Germline-derived CDR1 and CDR2 are SGHVS and FQNEAQ. V gave up 5 bases and J gave up 8 bases; unmatched junction bases: 14. The DNA for the CDR3 is TGTGCCAGCAGCGCAGACAGGGCAAGGTATTTAGGCTACACCTTC. It translates to CASSADRARYLGYTF.

A remark on this clonotype: One junction end disagrees with the germline gene, perhaps due to a read error. As DNA, the CDR3 is TGTGCCAGCAGCCAAGATGCAGGGTTCTTTGAAAAACTGTTTTTT. Protein product: CASSQDAGFFEKLFF. The J gene is TRBJ1-4, the V gene TRBV4-1, with D perhaps TRBD1 (5 bases). Germline V gives CDR1 MGHRA, CDR2 YSYEKL. CDR3 length equals 15 residues.

This clonotype was found once. The chain uses TRBV2 and TRBJ2-5, with 9 nucleotides matching TRBD2. V was pared by 1 base and J by 0 bases, with 12 bases of the junction left unmatched. Germline assignment: CDR1 SNHLY and CDR2 FYNNEI. The CDR3 is 19 residues long. The CDR3 sequence is CASSEVGSGSAGYQETQYF. The CDR3 coding sequence is TGTGCCAGCAGTGAAGTCGGTAGCGGGAGCGCAGGGTACCAAGAGACCCAGTACTTC.

This clonotype was detected many times. The chain is built from TRBV29-1 and TRBJ2-7; 9 nucleotides match TRBD1. The trim removed 7 bases at V and 1 base at J, leaving 5 bases unmatched. Germline V lookup: CDR1 SQVTM, CDR2 ANQGSEA. The CDR3 covers 13 residues. The CDR3 DNA follows: TGCAGCGGAACCGGGACAGGGTCCTACGAGCAGTACTTC. Translated: CSGTGTGSYEQYF.

The chain recombines TRBV5-1 with TRBJ1-2; D not certain. Trimming left V 4 bases short and J 5 bases short, with 12 bases between. CDR1 is SGHRS and CDR2 is YFSETQ in the germline V gene. The CDR3 loop spans 13 amino acids. CDR3 sequence (DNA): TGCGCCAGCAGCATTGATGGGGAGTATGGCTACACCTTC. Translated, it gives CASSIDGEYGYTF.

This sequence joins TRBV2 and TRBJ1-2, with TRBD1 matching 7 bases. CDR3 size: 15 residues. Trimming removed 4 bases from V and 0 bases from J; junction bases left unmatched: 5. Per the germline V gene, CDR1 is SNHLY and CDR2 is FYNNEI. The DNA of the CDR3 is TGTGCCAGCAGTGCAGGGACAGAGGCTAACTATGGCTACACCTTC. Residues: CASSAGTEANYGYTF.

A word on this clonotype: Germline and junction disagree at one end, which may indicate a read error. The V gene is TRBV2, the J gene TRBJ2-7, with 7 bases lining up with TRBD2. This CDR3 spans 14 amino acids. Germline CDR1 and CDR2: SNHLY and FYNNEI. Here the CDR3 DNA reads TGTGCCATCAGTTTGGCGGGAGAATCCTACGAGCAGTACTTC. As protein: CAISLAGESYEQYF.

The chain couples TRBV10-3 to TRBJ2-5, with D possibly being TRBD1 (5 bases). CDR1 and CDR2 from the germline V gene are ENHRY and SYGVKD. The germline V and J ends were trimmed by 8 bases and 5 bases, with 18 bases remaining between them. The CDR3 totals 14 residues. CDR3 in DNA: TGTGCCATCTCGGCGACAGCGCCTTCGGAGACCCAGTACTTC. It codes for CAISATAPSETQYF.

The chain couples TRBV19 to TRBJ2-5, with 10 bases identical to TRBD1. Unmatched junction bases numbered 6, after V lost 6 bases and J lost 5 bases. Germline CDR1 is LNHDA and CDR2 is SQIVND (reference sequence). The CDR3 totals 14 residues. DNA of the CDR3: TGTGCCAGTAGGACGACAGGGGGCGTTGAGACCCAGTACTTC. Translated, it gives CASRTTGGVETQYF.

This clonotype was seen a few times. V usage is TRBV2 and J usage is TRBJ2-2; no clear D. With 3 bases removed from V and 8 bases from J, the gap between germline ends came to 1 base. Looked up from germline, CDR1 is SNHLY and CDR2 is FYNNEI. The CDR3 is 10 amino acids. The CDR3 sequence: CASSEGELFF. The DNA for the CDR3 is TGTGCCAGCAGTGAGGGGGAGCTGTTTTTT.

At least ten counts were recorded for this clonotype. The V call is TRBV20-1, the J call TRBJ1-6; D is unresolved. The V gene's germline CDR1 is DFQATT and CDR2 SNEGSKA (reference sequence). The V end lost 4 bases, the J end lost 7 bases, and 14 bases lay between the germline ends. The length of the CDR3 is 14 residues. As DNA, the CDR3 is TGCAGTGCTAAATCAATAGGGAGAAATTCACCCCTCCACTTT. It encodes CSAKSIGRNSPLHF.

Ten or more counts support this clonotype. V and J are TRBV24-1 and TRBJ1-2, with D possibly matching TRBD1 (5 bases). Germline V gene data show CDR1 as KGHDR and CDR2 as SFDVKD. The CDR3 is made up of 13 amino acids. The ends were cut back, 4 bases at V and 2 bases at J, with 7 bases in the middle. CDR3 sequence reads: CATSEGPNYGYTF. In DNA form, the CDR3 reads TGTGCCACCAGTGAGGGGCCAAACTATGGCTACACCTTC.

The V gene is TRBV3-1, the J gene TRBJ2-5; D is possibly TRBD2 (6 bases). The germline gives CDR1 LGHDT, CDR2 YNNKEL (reference sequence). Trimming shortened V by 7 bases and J by 4 bases, and 13 bases separated the two germline ends. The CDR3 has 13 amino acids. The CDR3 sequence is CASTYSGGETQYF. As DNA, the CDR3 is TGTGCCAGCACCTATAGCGGTGGAGAGACCCAGTACTTC.

The sample holds one count of this clonotype. This rearrangement joins TRBV27 to TRBJ2-7, with 10 bases that match TRBD1. V gave up 1 base and J gave up 13 bases; unmatched junction bases: 7. The CDR3 loop spans 13 amino acids. Germline CDR1 reads MNHEY; CDR2 reads SMNVEV (reference sequence). This chain's CDR3 is CASSLLGTGASYF. The CDR3, as DNA: TGTGCCAGCAGTTTATTGGGGACAGGGGCATCTTACTTC.